One sample yielded the 12 T cell receptor beta chains listed below, sequenced in a study of control samples from healthy donors and cancer patients. The assay was immunoSEQ multiplex PCR, and TCRdb's table has in-frame clones only and misses some. The profile shows 150,000 or so clones, about 94% of them singletons. Sequenced: blood. These receptors were collected from a man aged 35 to 55 in good health.

The chain combines TRBV12-1 with TRBJ2-1; the table names TRBD1, a call not compared with the DNA. TRBV12-1 constitutes a pseudogene. The CDR3 runs to 14 residues. CDR3 region: CASSLVTDHNEQFF. CDR3 sequence (DNA): TGTGCCAGCAGCCTCGTGACAGATCACAATGAGCAGTTCTTC.

CDR3 DNA: TGTGCCAGCAGTTTTTACCCAGGGGTGGATGGCTACACCTTC. Protein product: CASSFYPGVDGYTF. The chain joins TRBV27 to TRBJ1-2; perhaps TRBD1 as D (6 bases). Germline lookup yields CDR1 MNHEY and CDR2 SMNVEV (reference sequence). The CDR3 contains 14 residues. Trimming shortened V by 3 bases and J by 6 bases, and 14 bases separated the two germline ends.

The chain recombines TRBV12-3 or TRBV12-4 with TRBJ1-1; 9 positions agree with TRBD1. This CDR3 contains 13 residues. Losses at the gene ends were 5 bases for V and 10 bases for J; bases not matched to a gene: 8. CDR3 sequence: CASSRTGGRAAFF. CDR3 coding DNA: TGTGCCAGCAGTCGTACAGGGGGCCGTGCAGCTTTCTTT.

This chain joins TRBV5-1 and TRBJ1-3; perhaps TRBD1 as D (5 bases). Trimming pared 6 bases from V and 1 base from J, leaving 11 bases between. CDR3 length: 14 residues. The V gene's germline CDR1 is SGHRS and CDR2 YFSETQ. The CDR3 DNA follows: TGCGCCAGCAAATTAGGGGCTTCTGGAAACACCATATATTTT. Translating it yields CASKLGASGNTIYF.

The chain combines TRBV9 with TRBJ2-7, with TRBD1 matching over 10 bases. V lost 2 bases to trimming and J lost 5 bases; unmatched junction nucleotides: 4. This CDR3 has 14 amino acids. Germline assignment: CDR1 SGDLS and CDR2 YYNGEE. The CDR3 coding sequence is TGTGCCAGCAGCGTCGGGGACAGGGGTGACGAGCAGTACTTC. Protein product: CASSVGDRGDEQYF.

This clone was recorded only once. This sequence joins TRBV7-9 and TRBJ1-2; D ambiguous. Germline CDR1 SEHNR, CDR2 FQNEAQ (reference sequence). Deletions cut 4 bases from V and 5 bases from J, with 20 bases between. The CDR3 has 16 residues. CDR3 DNA sequence: TGTGCCAGCAGCTCCCATTACGACCTGACACCGTATGGCTACACCTTC. This codes for CASSSHYDLTPYGYTF.

This chain links TRBV5-5 with TRBJ2-3, with D unresolved. The germline CDR1 and CDR2 sequences are SGHKS and YYEKEE (reference sequence). Trimming took off 4 bases at V and 0 bases at J, with 3 bases between the two ends. The CDR3 sequence is 12 residues long. The chain's CDR3 is CASSTSTDTQYF. In DNA, the CDR3 is TGTGCCAGCAGCACAAGCACAGATACGCAGTATTTT. Complete variable domain (other parts from reference TRBV5-5 and TRBJ2-3): DAGVTQSPTHLIKTRGQQVTLRCSPISGHKSVSWYQQVLGQGPQFIFQYYEKEERGRGNFPDRFSARQFPNYSSELNVNALLLGDSALYLCASSTSTDTQYFGPGTRLTVL.

The chain is built from TRBV24-1 and TRBJ1-1, with unresolved D. The V end lost 3 bases, the J end lost 6 bases, and 10 bases lay between the germline ends. CDR1 and CDR2 (germline): KGHDR, SFDVKD. This CDR3 comprises 13 residues. Here the CDR3 DNA reads TGTGCCACCAGTGATCGACACTCCTCTGAAGCTTTCTTT. Translating gives CATSDRHSSEAFF.

The J gene is TRBJ1-2, the V gene TRBV28; TRBD1 aligns across 9 bases. Germline loops: CDR1 MDHEN, CDR2 SYDVKM. Germline trimming cut 5 bases from V and 4 bases from J; bases unmatched to any gene: 8. The CDR3 loop spans 15 amino acids. DNA of the CDR3: TGTGCCAGCAGTCCCCGGACAGGGGCAGGCTATGGCTACACCTTC. Its translation: CASSPRTGAGYGYTF.

V usage is TRBV28 and J usage is TRBJ2-1; tentatively, D is TRBD1 (6 bases). V was shortened by 5 bases and J by 8 bases, with 13 bases between the two germline ends. CDR1 and CDR2 (germline): MDHEN, SYDVKM. The CDR3 consists of 13 residues. CDR3 region: CASSLTGRHEQFF. The CDR3 DNA reads TGTGCCAGCAGTCTTACAGGGCGTCATGAGCAGTTCTTC.

This clone was seen a single time. The gene calls are TRBV6-5 and TRBJ1-2; D is ambiguous. Germline values: CDR1 MNHEY, CDR2 SVGAGI. V lost 0 bases and J lost 8, with 10 bases in between. This CDR3 spans 13 amino acids. The CDR3 DNA is TGTGCCAGCAGTTACTCAAGTGGTAGCGGCTACACCTTC. Translating it yields CASSYSSGSGYTF.

V and J are TRBV27 and TRBJ2-2, with 8 bases fitting TRBD2. Trimming cost V 5 bases and J 5 bases; bases outside gene matches: 10. CDR1 MNHEY and CDR2 SMNVEV come from the germline V gene (reference sequence). This CDR3 spans 16 amino acids. The chain's CDR3 is CASSRPTTSGTGELFF. The CDR3 coding sequence is TGTGCCAGCAGTCGTCCGACCACTAGCGGTACCGGGGAGCTGTTTTTT.